This TCR beta chain derives from a study of blood T cell repertoires in COVID-19. Libraries were prepared by immunoSEQ multiplex PCR; TCRdb keeps only in-frame clonotypes and omits some of them. The sample includes 300,000 to 350,000 clones, 80% to 90% of them seen just once. This receptor was obtained from a man aged 25-45 years who had recovered from COVID-19. Sequenced material: PBMCs or T cells enriched from blood (not recorded which).

The CDR3 coding sequence is TGTGCCAGCAGTGTCCTCGGGGGATACAGCACAGATACGCAGTATTTT. Translated: CASSVLGGYSTDTQYF. The rearrangement joins TRBV6-1 to TRBJ2-3; D is perhaps TRBD2 (6 bases). The CDR3 contains 16 residues. With 4 bases removed from V and 0 bases from J, the gap between germline ends came to 14 bases. Germline V gives CDR1 MNHNS, CDR2 SASEGT.